One and the same sample provided the 22 T cell receptor beta chains below, sequenced in a study of cytomegalovirus exposure and HLA in healthy donors. PCR employed 60 Vbeta and 13 Jbeta primers. Libraries were prepared by immunoSEQ multiplex PCR; TCRdb keeps only in-frame clonotypes and omits some of them. The table lists approximately 100,000 clones, roughly nine tenths of them singletons, with 9.2% in the top ten. The sample consisted of PBMCs. These receptor sequences come from a man aged 25 to 40 in good health and CMV-seropositive.

The rearrangement links TRBV20-1 to TRBJ1-1, with no clear D. The CDR3 runs 11 residues. Germline values: CDR1 DFQATT, CDR2 SNEGSKA (reference sequence). Trimming stripped 3 bases from V and 7 bases from J, with 9 bases between. The CDR3 protein is CSARDSGEAFF. CDR3 in DNA: TGCAGTGCTAGGGACTCGGGTGAAGCTTTCTTT.

This sequence joins TRBV11-2 and TRBJ2-1; unclear D gene. There are 12 residues in the CDR3. Germline V gene sequence: CDR1 SGHAT, CDR2 FQNNGV. The V end lost 0 bases, the J end lost 9 bases, and 6 bases lay between the germline ends. CDR3 region: CASSLEQFEQFF. CDR3 sequence (DNA): TGTGCCAGCAGCTTAGAACAGTTTGAGCAGTTCTTC.

V and J are TRBV5-6 and TRBJ2-2; unclear D gene. Germline-derived CDR1 and CDR2 are SGHDT and YYEEEE. This CDR3 contains 15 residues. V gave up 5 bases and J gave up 0 bases, with 11 bases separating them. CDR3 sequence reads: CASRTVGSNTGELFF. DNA for the CDR3: TGTGCCAGCAGGACGGTCGGGTCGAACACCGGGGAGCTGTTTTTT. Looking up the rest from reference TRBV5-6 and TRBJ2-2 gives the full variable domain: DAGVTQSPTHLIKTRGQQVTLRCSPKSGHDTVSWYQQALGQGPQFIFQYYEEEERQRGNFPDRFSGHQFPNYSSELNVNALLLGDSALYLCASRTVGSNTGELFFGEGSRLTVL.

This chain uses TRBV5-1 with TRBJ2-5; 13 bases are a match to TRBD2. Unmatched junction bases numbered 7, after V lost 4 bases and J lost 1 base. Germline CDR1 is SGHRS and CDR2 is YFSETQ. CDR3 length: 17 residues. CDR3 coding DNA: TGCGCCAGCAGCACCGGGGGACTAGCGGGAACCCAAGAGACCCAGTACTTC. It specifies CASSTGGLAGTQETQYF.

The chain employs TRBV4-2 and TRBJ2-7; 7 bases align to TRBD1. The junction had 0 bases not matched to a gene; V was cut back by 1 base and J by 6 bases. The CDR3 has 12 amino acids. Germline assignment: CDR1 LGHNA and CDR2 YNFKEQ. CDR3 amino acids: CASSQGTGEQYF. As DNA, the CDR3 is TGTGCCAGCAGCCAAGGGACAGGCGAGCAGTACTTC.

The chain joins TRBV11-2 to TRBJ1-1; 10 nucleotides agree with TRBD1. Trimming cost V 5 bases and J 4 bases; bases outside gene matches: 4. Germline CDR1 reads SGHAT; CDR2 reads FQNNGV. The CDR3 is made up of 14 amino acids. The CDR3 sequence is CASSPWTGGTEAFF. The CDR3 nucleotides are TGTGCCAGCAGCCCGTGGACAGGGGGCACTGAAGCTTTCTTT.

This sequence joins TRBV5-4 and TRBJ1-1, with D maybe TRBD1 (6 bases). CDR1 and CDR2 from the germline V gene are SGHNT and YYREEE (reference sequence). With 4 bases removed from V and 0 bases from J, the gap between germline ends came to 10 bases. The CDR3 is 14 residues long. CDR3 sequence reads: CASSPDRMNTEAFF. For the CDR3, the DNA is TGTGCCAGCAGCCCCGACAGGATGAACACTGAAGCTTTCTTT.

The J gene is TRBJ2-7, the V gene TRBV20-1; D gene ambiguous. Germline-derived CDR1 and CDR2 are DFQATT and SNEGSKA (reference sequence). V was pared by 5 bases and J by 4 bases, with 9 bases between. CDR3 length: 11 residues. The CDR3 sequence: CSASSLYEQYF. CDR3 nucleotides: TGCAGTGCTTCTAGTTTATACGAGCAGTACTTC.

The chain is built from TRBV2 and TRBJ2-7, with 11 nucleotides matching TRBD2. V shed 7 bases, J shed 4 bases, and the junction held 6 bases outside the gene matches. This CDR3 has 14 residues. Germline V gene lookup returns CDR1 SNHLY and CDR2 FYNNEI. The CDR3 region is CASISGRAVYEQYF. The DNA of the CDR3 is TGTGCCAGCATTAGCGGGAGGGCGGTTTACGAGCAGTACTTC.

V and J are TRBV5-4 and TRBJ1-2; D not certain. V lost 1 base and J 2 bases, leaving 15 bases between the germline ends. The germline V gene has CDR1 SGHNT and CDR2 YYREEE (reference sequence). There are 16 residues in the CDR3. The CDR3 sequence is CASSLSLHTGNYGYTF. CDR3 nucleotide sequence: TGTGCCAGCAGCTTGTCCCTCCACACCGGGAACTATGGCTACACCTTC.

The chain recombines TRBV5-1 with TRBJ2-2; 9 bases are a match to TRBD1. The germline V gene encodes CDR1 SGHRS and CDR2 YFSETQ. Trimming removed 4 bases from V and 6 bases from J; junction bases left unmatched: 4. The CDR3 is made up of 14 amino acids. CDR3 sequence (DNA): TGCGCCAGCAGCCTTACAGGGGGCCCCGGGGAGCTGTTTTTT. It is translated as CASSLTGGPGELFF.

The rearrangement joins TRBV9 to TRBJ2-3; D ambiguous. V gave up 1 base and J gave up 6 bases, with 15 bases separating them. The CDR3 loop spans 15 amino acids. The germline gives CDR1 SGDLS, CDR2 YYNGEE. CDR3 region: CASSVLYRGGDTQYF. As DNA, the CDR3 is TGTGCCAGCAGCGTACTCTACCGTGGTGGTGATACGCAGTATTTT. The complete variable domain, with remaining parts taken from reference TRBV9 and TRBJ2-3, reads DSGVTQTPKHLITATGQRVTLRCSPRSGDLSVYWYQQSLDQGLQFLIQYYNGEERAKGNILERFSAQQFPDLHSELNLSSLELGDSALYFCASSVLYRGGDTQYFGPGTRLTVL.

This chain joins TRBV9 and TRBJ2-2; 10 positions agree with TRBD2. Germline-derived CDR1 and CDR2 are SGDLS and YYNGEE. The V and J ends lost 0 bases and 6 bases, in that order; junction bases with no gene match: 8. The CDR3 is 17 residues long. The CDR3 nucleotides read TGTGCCAGCAGCGTAGGGTCCCTAGCGGGAGTATCCGGGGAGCTGTTTTTT. Its translation: CASSVGSLAGVSGELFF.

J is TRBJ2-3 and V is TRBV14; 7 nucleotides match TRBD1. V shed 3 bases, J shed 2 bases, and the junction held 5 bases outside the gene matches. CDR1 SGHDN and CDR2 FVKESK come from the germline V gene. The CDR3 is 15 residues long. CDR3 DNA sequence: TGTGCCAGCAGCCATCTTACAGGGGCCACAGATACGCAGTATTTT. It is translated as CASSHLTGATDTQYF. Full variable domain (missing parts from reference TRBV14 and TRBJ2-3): EAGVTQFPSHSVIEKGQTVTLRCDPISGHDNLYWYRRVMGKEIKFLLHFVKESKQDESGMPNNRFLAERTGGTYSTLKVQPAELEDSGVYFCASSHLTGATDTQYFGPGTRLTVL.

The chain is built from TRBV28 and TRBJ1-2; possibly TRBD1 for D (6 bases). V lost 1 base, J lost 6 bases, and 15 bases lay in between. CDR1 is MDHEN and CDR2 is SYDVKM in the germline V gene. This CDR3 has 15 residues. CDR3 bases: TGTGCCAGCAGTTTATTATTGGGGGCGAGCCATGGCTACACCTTC. Its translation is CASSLLLGASHGYTF.

The chain joins TRBV5-1 to TRBJ1-1, with a tentative D call TRBD1 (6 bases). The V end lost 5 bases, the J end lost 7 bases, and 15 bases lay between the germline ends. The CDR3 is 13 amino acids. The germline gives CDR1 SGHRS, CDR2 YFSETQ. For the CDR3, the DNA is TGCGCCAGCAGACTGGACAGCCCTGGTGAAGCTTTCTTT. Encoded protein: CASRLDSPGEAFF.

The chain couples TRBV6-6 to TRBJ2-1, with 8 positions matching TRBD2. CDR1 is MNHNY, CDR2 SVGAGI, per germline (reference sequence). This CDR3 has 16 amino acids. The junction had 7 bases not matched to a gene; V was cut back by 2 bases and J by 4 bases. The CDR3 region has the DNA TGTGCCAGCAGTTACCGGGGGGGCGCGAGATACAATGAGCAGTTCTTC. Its translation is CASSYRGGARYNEQFF.

V is TRBV10-2 and J is TRBJ2-7; 7 nucleotides align to TRBD2. Trimming took 8 bases from V and 0 from J; bases not matched to a gene: 4. This CDR3 comprises 13 residues. Germline V gene sequence: CDR1 WSHSY, CDR2 SAAADI. CDR3 region: CASRLAVSYEQYF. CDR3 nucleotide sequence: TGCGCCAGCCGGCTAGCGGTCTCCTACGAGCAGTACTTC.

The chain is built from TRBV13 and TRBJ2-1; 13 nucleotides agree with TRBD2. The V gene's germline CDR1 is PRHDT and CDR2 FYEKMQ (reference sequence). The V gene end was trimmed by 2 bases and the J gene end by 2 bases; junction bases not matched to a gene: 12. The CDR3 is made up of 20 amino acids. In nucleotides, the CDR3 is TGTGCCAGCAGCTTACAGACGGGACTAGCGGGGATGACGACCTACAATGAGCAGTTCTTC. Translating gives CASSLQTGLAGMTTYNEQFF.

In the case of this clone: At one of its ends the junction is not consistent with the germline gene, which may arise from a read error. The V and J genes are TRBV5-1 and TRBJ2-2, with D hard to call. The germline CDR1 and CDR2 sequences are SGHRS and YFSETQ. CDR3 size: 15 residues. In DNA form, the CDR3 reads TGCGCCAGCAGTTTGGGCCAAGAACTAACCGGGGAGCTGTTTTTT. Protein product: CASSLGQELTGELFF.

V is TRBV19 and J is TRBJ2-5; D may be TRBD2 (5 bases). Germline V gives CDR1 LNHDA, CDR2 SQIVND (reference sequence). Between the trimmed V and J ends, which lost 2 bases and 4 bases, there was a span of 8 bases. The CDR3 extends over 13 amino acids. The DNA for the CDR3 is TGTGCCAGTAGTATAAGAGGGAGAGAGACCCAGTACTTC. This encodes CASSIRGRETQYF.

The gene calls are TRBV19 and TRBJ2-1, with 10 bases identical to TRBD2. Germline assignment: CDR1 LNHDA and CDR2 SQIVND (reference sequence). J gave up 10 bases and V 11 bases, and 11 bases lay outside the gene matches. This CDR3 comprises 13 residues. The CDR3 loop is CAVAGGPLGEQFF. The CDR3 DNA reads as TGTGCCGTAGCGGGAGGTCCCCTGGGGGAGCAGTTCTTC.